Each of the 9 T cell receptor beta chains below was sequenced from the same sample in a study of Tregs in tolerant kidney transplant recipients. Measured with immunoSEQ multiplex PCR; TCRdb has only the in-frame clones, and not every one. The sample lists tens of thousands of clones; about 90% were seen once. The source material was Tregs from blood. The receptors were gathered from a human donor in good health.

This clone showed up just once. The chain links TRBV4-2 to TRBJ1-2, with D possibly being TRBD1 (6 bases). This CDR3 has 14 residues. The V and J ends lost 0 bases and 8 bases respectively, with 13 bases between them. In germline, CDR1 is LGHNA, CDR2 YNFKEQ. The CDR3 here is CASSQEPQGLGYTF. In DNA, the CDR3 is TGTGCCAGCAGCCAAGAACCACAGGGACTAGGCTACACCTTC.

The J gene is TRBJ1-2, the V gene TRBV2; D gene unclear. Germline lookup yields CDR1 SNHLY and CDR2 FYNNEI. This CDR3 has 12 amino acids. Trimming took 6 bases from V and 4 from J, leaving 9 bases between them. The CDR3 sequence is CASRRVFYGYTF. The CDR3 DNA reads TGTGCCAGCAGGAGGGTTTTCTATGGCTACACCTTC.

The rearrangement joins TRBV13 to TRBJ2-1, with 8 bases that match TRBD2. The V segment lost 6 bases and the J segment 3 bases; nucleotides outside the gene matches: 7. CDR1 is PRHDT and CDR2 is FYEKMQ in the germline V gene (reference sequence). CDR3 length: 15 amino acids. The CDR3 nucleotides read TGTGCCAGCAGTTGGGGTAGCGGGGACTACAATGAGCAGTTCTTC. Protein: CASSWGSGDYNEQFF.

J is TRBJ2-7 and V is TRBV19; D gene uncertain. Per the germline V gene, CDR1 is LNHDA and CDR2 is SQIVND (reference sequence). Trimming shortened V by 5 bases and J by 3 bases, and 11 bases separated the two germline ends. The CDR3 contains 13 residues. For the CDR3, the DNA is TGTGCCAGTAGTGATATCGAATTCTACGAGCAGTACTTC. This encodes CASSDIEFYEQYF. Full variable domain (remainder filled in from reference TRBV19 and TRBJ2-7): DGGITQSPKYLFRKEGQNVTLSCEQNLNHDAMYWYRQDPGQGLRLIYYSQIVNDFQKGDIAEGYSVSREKKESFPLTVTSAQKNPTAFYLCASSDIEFYEQYFGPGTRLTVT.

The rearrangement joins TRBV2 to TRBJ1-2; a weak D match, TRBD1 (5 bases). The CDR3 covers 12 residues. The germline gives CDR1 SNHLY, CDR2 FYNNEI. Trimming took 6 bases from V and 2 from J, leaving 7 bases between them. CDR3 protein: CASSPGNYGYTF. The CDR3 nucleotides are TGTGCCAGCAGCCCAGGGAACTATGGCTACACCTTC.

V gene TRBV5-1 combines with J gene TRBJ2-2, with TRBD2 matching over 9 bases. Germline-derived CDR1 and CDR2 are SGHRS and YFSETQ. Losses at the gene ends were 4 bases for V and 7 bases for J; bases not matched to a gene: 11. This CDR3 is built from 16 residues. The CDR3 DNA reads TGCGCCAGCAGCAGAGGGGCGGGAGGGCCAGTCGGGGAGCTGTTTTTT. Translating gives CASSRGAGGPVGELFF.

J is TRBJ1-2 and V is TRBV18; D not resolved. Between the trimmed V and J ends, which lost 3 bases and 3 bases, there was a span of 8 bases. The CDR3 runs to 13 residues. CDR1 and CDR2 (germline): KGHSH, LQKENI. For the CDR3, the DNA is TGTGCCAGCTCACCGTTTGTGGACTATGGCTACACCTTC. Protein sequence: CASSPFVDYGYTF.

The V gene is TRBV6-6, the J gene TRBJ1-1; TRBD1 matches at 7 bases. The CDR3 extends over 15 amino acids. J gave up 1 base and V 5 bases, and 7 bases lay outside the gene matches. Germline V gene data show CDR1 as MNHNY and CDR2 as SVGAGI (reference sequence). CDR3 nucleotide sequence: TGTGCCAGCAGTGTTCAGACAGGGTCGAACACTGAAGCTTTCTTT. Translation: CASSVQTGSNTEAFF.

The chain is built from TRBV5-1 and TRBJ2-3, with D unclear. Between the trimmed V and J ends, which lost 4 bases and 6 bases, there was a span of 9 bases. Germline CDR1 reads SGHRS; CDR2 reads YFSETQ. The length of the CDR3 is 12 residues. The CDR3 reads CASSRQRDTQYF. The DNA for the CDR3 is TGCGCCAGCAGCAGGCAGAGGGATACGCAGTATTTT.